This T cell receptor (beta chain) appears in the sequencing data of a study of regulatory T cells in long-lasting Graves disease. Study results and limitations: Those with persistent disease had in common more public clonotypes (about 2,500) than new patients (approximately 990). Newly diagnosed Graves' patients exceeded persistent ones in TCR diversity. With persistent disease, TRBV28, TRBJ1-2 and TRBJ2-5 were the favored segments.

TCR beta libraries were built with iRepertoire HTBI primers and Arm-PCR of CDR3 regions. TCRdb reprocessed the multiplex PCR reads with MiXCR, giving one entry per CDR3 protein. The sample has over 250,000 distinct CDR3 sequences, roughly a fifth seen once. Germline V CDR1 and CDR2: LGHNA, YSLEER. The CDR3 totals 15 residues. V lost 3 bases, J lost 5 bases, and 9 bases stayed unmatched. As to time point: persistent/refractory GD, antithyroid drugs over 5 years with positive TRAb. After RNA was extracted from PBMCs, the TCR library was made from it. Patients of an endocrinology department in Xi'an, China, were included. Points on this clonotype: The antigen is unknown.

The sample in question was peripheral blood mononuclear cells (PBMCs), obtained when the disease was refractory, from a patient treated with antithyroid drugs. The chain employs TRBV4-3 and TRBJ1-1; 7 nucleotides line up with TRBD1. The receptor comes from a female donor with Graves disease. The CDR3 DNA sequence: TGCGCCAGCAGCCAGTACGTCAGGGGGGGGACTGAAGCTTTCTTT. This gives the protein CASSQYVRGGTEAFF.